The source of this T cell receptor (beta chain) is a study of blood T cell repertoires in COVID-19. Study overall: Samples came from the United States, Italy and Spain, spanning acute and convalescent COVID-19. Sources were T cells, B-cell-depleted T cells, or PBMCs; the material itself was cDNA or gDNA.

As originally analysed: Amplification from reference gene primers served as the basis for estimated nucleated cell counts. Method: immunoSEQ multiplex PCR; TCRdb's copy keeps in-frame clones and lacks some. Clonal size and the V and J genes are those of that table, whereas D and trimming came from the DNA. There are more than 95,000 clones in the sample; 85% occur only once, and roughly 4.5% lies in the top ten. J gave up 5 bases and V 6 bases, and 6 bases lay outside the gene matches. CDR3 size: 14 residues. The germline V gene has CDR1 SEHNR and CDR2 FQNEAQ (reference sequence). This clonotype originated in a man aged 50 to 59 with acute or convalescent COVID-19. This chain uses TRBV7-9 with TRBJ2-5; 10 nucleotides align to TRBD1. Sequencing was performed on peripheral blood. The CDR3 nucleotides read TGTGCCAGCAGACCGGGACAGGGGATCGAGACCCAGTACTTC. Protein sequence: CASRPGQGIETQYF.